This T cell receptor beta chain emerged from a study of response to subunit inactivated influenza vaccine. Many counts were recorded for this clonotype. Its antigen remains unidentified. Using its own MiXCR run on the RT-PCR reads, TCRdb lists one record per CDR3 protein. The data show around 760,000 distinct CDR3 sequences, approximately 15% seen once. Study-level results: Only a handful of new T cells, the authors suggested, are recruited with each seasonal influenza vaccination.

The TCR sequence derives from a man aged 45-65 years who received an inactivated influenza vaccine. The sequencing used PBMCs from blood, collected roughly 2 weeks before vaccination.

The CDR3 DNA sequence: TGTGGACTGGCCCCGCTGGATCGACCTCCCGACACAGATACGCAGTATTTT. Translation: CGLAPLDRPPDTDTQYF. The chain joins TRBV28 to TRBJ2-3; D is unresolved. Germline loops: CDR1 MDHEN, CDR2 SYDVKM. The CDR3 is 17 amino acids.